These T cell receptor beta chains were read from a single sample in a study of cytomegalovirus exposure and HLA in healthy donors. Profiled with immunoSEQ multiplex PCR; TCRdb holds only in-frame clones, not every one. The sample has 180,000 or so clones; about 80% are singletons. The sample taken for sequencing was PBMCs. The receptors here all came from a man aged 50 to 60 in good health and CMV-seropositive. The CDR3 runs from the conserved cysteine through the conserved F or W. Each record gives: CDR3 DNA, CDR3 protein, V gene, clone size, D gene, J gene. D genes are given only for firm matches. A row's size may be missing; if present it is once, few, many or a size class.

TGTGCCAGCAGCTTAGTAGGTAGGGGCGCCTCACCCCTCCACTTT,CASSLVGRGASPLHF,TRBV11-2,NA,NA,TRBJ1-6
TGTGCCAGCAGCCTATGGCAGGGGTTCACAGATACGCAGTATTTT,CASSLWQGFTDTQYF,TRBV7-9,once,NA,TRBJ2-3
TGTGCCAGCAGCCTAGCGGGGAGGGTAGATACGCAGTATTTT,CASSLAGRVDTQYF,TRBV28,once,TRBD2,TRBJ2-3
TGTGCCAGCAGTTTATATCCAGGGATTGATGGCTACACCTTC,CASSLYPGIDGYTF,TRBV27,few,NA,TRBJ1-2
TGTGCCAGCCTCCCCGCGGGGGGTCACCAGCCCGATACGCAGTATTTT,CASLPAGGHQPDTQYF,TRBV28,NA,TRBD2,TRBJ2-3
TGTGCCAGACACTACGAGCAGTACTTC,CARHYEQYF,TRBV5-3,NA,NA,TRBJ2-7
TGTGCCAGCAGCCAGGGACAGGGGACCGAGCAGTACTTC,CASSQGQGTEQYF,TRBV14,NA,TRBD1,TRBJ2-7
TGTGCCAGCAGTGAACAGGGTCTCACTGAAGCTTTCTTT,CASSEQGLTEAFF,TRBV6-1,few,NA,TRBJ1-1
TGTGCCAGCAGCCTCCAGAGGGACGAGCAGTACTTC,CASSLQRDEQYF,TRBV6-1,few,NA,TRBJ2-7
TGCGCCAGCAGCGCACGGACGGGAGGGAGCTCCTACAATGAGCAGTTCTTC,CASSARTGGSSYNEQFF,TRBV5-1,NA,TRBD2,TRBJ2-1
TGTGCCAGCAGGGAACTAAGGTGTGGCTACACCTTC,CASRELRCGYTF,TRBV28,NA,NA,TRBJ1-2
TGTGCCAGCTCCCAGGGTACCGGACAGGGGTTGGGCTACACCTTC,CASSQGTGQGLGYTF,TRBV18,NA,TRBD1,TRBJ1-2
TGTGCCAGCAGCTTAGCGAACAGGGGCCTTGGAAACACCATATATTTT,CASSLANRGLGNTIYF,TRBV7-8,NA,TRBD1,TRBJ1-3
TGTGCCAGCAGCTTAGATAAGCGGACCACAGATACGCAGTATTTT,CASSLDKRTTDTQYF,TRBV7-2,NA,NA,TRBJ2-3
TGCGCCAGCAGCTTGGGGACAGGGCACTACGAGCAGTACTTC,CASSLGTGHYEQYF,TRBV5-1,once,TRBD1,TRBJ2-7
TGCGCCAGCAGCTCACAGGGAGAAGAGACCCAGTACTTC,CASSSQGEETQYF,TRBV5-1,NA,NA,TRBJ2-5
TGTGCCAGCAGTTACAACAGAGCCACAGATACGCAGTATTTT,CASSYNRATDTQYF,TRBV6-5,NA,NA,TRBJ2-3
TGTGCCAGCAGCTCGCTCCTCGGACAGGGGCATGGCACCGGGGAGCTGTTTTTT,CASSSLLGQGHGTGELFF,TRBV5-4,NA,TRBD1,TRBJ2-2
TGTGCCAGCAGCTTAACCGGGACTAGCGGGTCAGATACGCAGTATTTT,CASSLTGTSGSDTQYF,TRBV7-3,NA,TRBD2,TRBJ2-3
TGCGCCAGCAGCCACCCAGGACAGGGGGGAGAAAAACTGTTTTTT,CASSHPGQGGEKLFF,TRBV4-3,NA,TRBD1,TRBJ1-4
TGTGCCAGCAGGAGGGACGAGCAGTACTTC,CASRRDEQYF,TRBV28,NA,NA,TRBJ2-7
TGTGCCAGCAGCTTACTGAAGCGACCCGAAGATAAGTTCTTC,CASSLLKRPEDKFF,TRBV11-2,NA,NA,TRBJ2-1
TGTGCCAGCAGTCAACTGGACAGAAAAAACCACTACGAGCAGTACTTC,CASSQLDRKNHYEQYF,TRBV6-6,NA,NA,TRBJ2-7
TGTGCCAGTACGATAGGGGGCACTGAAGCTTTCTTT,CASTIGGTEAFF,TRBV19,NA,NA,TRBJ1-1
TGTGCCACGGGAGAGGGCCCCATCGGCTACACCTTC,CATGEGPIGYTF,TRBV6-1,once,NA,TRBJ1-2
TGTGCCTGGAGTGTATTCGGGGGGGTCGGGTACTCCTACAATGAGCAGTTCTTC,CAWSVFGGVGYSYNEQFF,TRBV30,NA,TRBD2,TRBJ2-1
TGCGCCAGCAGCTTGTGGGGGGAAGGCTACAATGAGCAGTTCTTC,CASSLWGEGYNEQFF,TRBV5-1,NA,NA,TRBJ2-1
TGTGCCAGCAGCTTAGGAGAGGGGGGGGCCAAAAACATTCAGTACTTC,CASSLGEGGAKNIQYF,TRBV7-2,NA,NA,TRBJ2-4
TGTGCCAGCAGCAGGGGTTACAATGAGCAGTTCTTC,CASSRGYNEQFF,TRBV7-6,NA,NA,TRBJ2-1
TGCGCCAGCAGCCAGGGCCGGGGGAACAATTCACCCCTCCACTTT,CASSQGRGNNSPLHF,TRBV4-1,NA,NA,TRBJ1-6
TGTGCCTGGAGTGGACAGGCCCCGACCCAGTACTTC,CAWSGQAPTQYF,TRBV30,NA,NA,TRBJ2-5
TGTGCCAGCAGTCCGGACAGGGCCGGGAACTATGGCTACACCTTC,CASSPDRAGNYGYTF,TRBV6-6,NA,TRBD1,TRBJ1-2
TGTGCCAGCAGCTTAGGAGGTCAACTCGATGGCTACACCTTC,CASSLGGQLDGYTF,TRBV7-9,once,NA,TRBJ1-2
TGTGCCAGTACGATCGGGCCCTGGGTGGCGGGGGCGCAAGGCTACACCTTC,CASTIGPWVAGAQGYTF,TRBV19,NA,NA,TRBJ1-2
TGTGCCAGTAGTATAGGCCGGGACAGGCACGGAAACACCATATATTTT,CASSIGRDRHGNTIYF,TRBV19,NA,TRBD1,TRBJ1-3
TGTGCCAGTATCGGCGGAGAGACCCAGTACTTC,CASIGGETQYF,TRBV19,NA,NA,TRBJ2-5
TGTGCCAGCAGCCCACGGACTAGCGGGGGGGCGAGCGGGGAGCTGTTTTTT,CASSPRTSGGASGELFF,TRBV4-2,once,TRBD2,TRBJ2-2
TGCGCCAGCAGCTTGGCCGGCAGCGGCTGGATACTCACCGGGGAGCTGTTTTTT,CASSLAGSGWILTGELFF,TRBV5-1,NA,NA,TRBJ2-2
TGTGCCAGCAGGAAGGGGACTAGCGGAGAGACCCAGTACTTC,CASRKGTSGETQYF,TRBV2,NA,TRBD2,TRBJ2-5
TGTGCCAGCAGTCGTCTCCAGGGGGTTAATGGCTACACCTTC,CASSRLQGVNGYTF,TRBV28,NA,TRBD1,TRBJ1-2
TGTGCCAGCAGTGTTAGCAGGGAAGAAAAACTGTTTTTT,CASSVSREEKLFF,TRBV2,few,NA,TRBJ1-4
TGCAGCGTTGGCGGGGGAGGGAATCAGCCCCAGCATTTT,CSVGGGGNQPQHF,TRBV29-1,NA,NA,TRBJ1-5
TGCGCCAGCAGCCGTTATGCGAGGAGCGGGGGTACAGATACGCAGTATTTT,CASSRYARSGGTDTQYF,TRBV4-1,NA,TRBD2,TRBJ2-3
TGTGCCAGCAGCCAAGTAATGGTAGATAAACTGTTTTTT,CASSQVMVDKLFF,TRBV14,NA,NA,TRBJ1-4
TGTGCCAGCAGCTCCAGACTAGCGCCCTACGAGCAGTACTTC,CASSSRLAPYEQYF,TRBV5-4,NA,TRBD2,TRBJ2-7
TGCGCCAGCAGTGAGGGGGGCGCGGTGAATCAGCCCCAGCATTTT,CASSEGGAVNQPQHF,TRBV10-1,once,NA,TRBJ1-5
TGTGCCATCAGTGAGTCCGACAGCACTAATGAAAAACTGTTTTTT,CAISESDSTNEKLFF,TRBV10-3,NA,NA,TRBJ1-4
TGTGCCAGCAGTTCCCAGGGGAACTCCTACGAGCAGTACTTC,CASSSQGNSYEQYF,TRBV6-6,NA,NA,TRBJ2-7
TGTGCCAGCAGTGACCGACAGGGTTTTAACACTGAAGCTTTCTTT,CASSDRQGFNTEAFF,TRBV25-1,NA,TRBD1,TRBJ1-1
TGCGCCAGCAGCTTGGCCATCACCGGGAATTCACCCCTCCACTTT,CASSLAITGNSPLHF,TRBV5-1,NA,NA,TRBJ1-6
TGTGCCAGCAGGGACAGGGCCCTTAATGAAAAACTGTTTTTT,CASRDRALNEKLFF,TRBV2,NA,TRBD1,TRBJ1-4
TGCGCCAGCAGCCACGAGGTAATCAATGAGCAGTTCTTC,CASSHEVINEQFF,TRBV5-1,NA,NA,TRBJ2-1
TGCAGCGTACAGGGTACCTACGAGCAGTACTTC,CSVQGTYEQYF,TRBV29-1,NA,NA,TRBJ2-7